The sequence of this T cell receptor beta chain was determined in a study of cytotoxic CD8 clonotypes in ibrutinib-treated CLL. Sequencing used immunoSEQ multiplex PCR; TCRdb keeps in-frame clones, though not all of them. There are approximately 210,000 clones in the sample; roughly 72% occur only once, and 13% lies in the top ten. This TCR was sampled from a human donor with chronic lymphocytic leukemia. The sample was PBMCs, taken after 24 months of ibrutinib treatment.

This chain's CDR3 is CASSQHNRATGETQYF. The CDR3 bases are TGCGCCAGCAGCCAACACAACAGGGCTACGGGGGAGACCCAGTACTTC. The V call is TRBV4-1, the J call TRBJ2-5, with D possibly being TRBD1 (6 bases). The CDR3 has 16 amino acids. The germline gives CDR1 MGHRA, CDR2 YSYEKL. V shed 2 bases and J shed 5 bases, with 18 bases lying between them.